The rows below give T cell receptor beta chains drawn from one sample of a study of blood T cell repertoires in COVID-19. Profiling relied on immunoSEQ multiplex PCR, and the TCRdb table lists in-frame clones only, not all of them. This sample carries roughly 87,000 clones, around 88% of them seen once, and the ten largest clones take approximately 0.45%. Sequencing used peripheral blood. The receptors come from a man aged 55 to 69 with acute or convalescent COVID-19. Both conserved end residues are part of each CDR3. Fields, in order: D gene, clone size, J gene, V gene, CDR3 DNA, CDR3 protein. The D gene is left open where the match is weak. A row's size may be missing; if present it is once, few, many or a size class.

TRBD1,-,TRBJ1-2,TRBV27,TGTGCCAGCAGTAGGTGGGACAGACCGGGCCTCTATGGCTACACCTTC,CASSRWDRPGLYGYTF
-,once,TRBJ2-5,TRBV7-9,TGTGCCAGCAGCTTTCAAGGGGGACAAGAGACCCAGTACTTC,CASSFQGGQETQYF
-,-,TRBJ1-2,TRBV19,TGTGCCAGTAGAACTACAGCCAGGGGTTTCCATGGCTACACCTTC,CASRTTARGFHGYTF
-,-,TRBJ1-2,TRBV9,TGTGCCAGCAGCGTAGGAGGCACAGGGATCTATGGCTACACCTTC,CASSVGGTGIYGYTF
TRBD1,once,TRBJ2-7,TRBV19,TGTGCCAGTGGGGACAGGATCTCCTACGAGCAGTACTTC,CASGDRISYEQYF
-,few,TRBJ1-4,TRBV25-1,TGTGCCAGCAGTGACGGGGTTCTCAATGAAAAACTGTTTTTT,CASSDGVLNEKLFF
-,-,TRBJ2-1,TRBV27,TGTGCCAGCAGTTTTGGAGCTAGCGCCGAGCAGTTCTTC,CASSFGASAEQFF
TRBD1,-,TRBJ1-5,TRBV19,TGTGCCAGTAGTATAACAGGGGATCAGCCCCAGCATTTT,CASSITGDQPQHF
-,-,TRBJ2-1,TRBV7-9,TGTGCCAGCAGCTCCGGAGTAGGCAATGAGCAGTTCTTC,CASSSGVGNEQFF
TRBD1,-,TRBJ1-5,TRBV7-9,TGTGCCAGCAGCTCCGGCGGTGGGGCAGGGGGTAATCAGCCCCAGCATTTT,CASSSGGGAGGNQPQHF
TRBD1,-,TRBJ2-7,TRBV6-5,TGTGCCAGCAGTTGGACAGGGAGCTCCTACGAGCAGTACTTC,CASSWTGSSYEQYF
TRBD2,-,TRBJ2-3,TRBV4-2,TGTGCCAGCAGCCAAGCCGGGGGGGCTGGAGATACGCAGTATTTT,CASSQAGGAGDTQYF
-,once,TRBJ2-5,TRBV7-7,TGTGCCAGCAGCTTAGTCCAGGGTGAGACCCAGTACTTC,CASSLVQGETQYF
-,-,TRBJ1-5,TRBV6-1,TGTGCCAGCAGTGCAGGATCCGGTCAGCCCCAGCATTTT,CASSAGSGQPQHF
-,once,TRBJ1-1,TRBV4-1,TGCGCCAGCAGCCACCTACTGAGGAACACTGAAGCTTTCTTT,CASSHLLRNTEAFF
TRBD2,-,TRBJ2-1,TRBV7-3,TGTGCCAGCAGCCCGACGGGACTAGCGTATGGGGACAATGAGCAGTTCTTC,CASSPTGLAYGDNEQFF
-,once,TRBJ2-1,TRBV9,TGTGCCAGCAGCGTAGTGAGCTCCTACAATGAGCAGTTCTTC,CASSVVSSYNEQFF
TRBD1,-,TRBJ2-7,TRBV5-4,TGTGCCAGCAGCACGACAGGGAGATACGAGCAGTACTTC,CASSTTGRYEQYF
-,-,TRBJ2-3,TRBV5-1,TGCGCCAGCAGCCCCCACGCGGGTCGGGCAGATACGCAGTATTTT,CASSPHAGRADTQYF
-,-,TRBJ1-2,TRBV14,TGTGCCAGCAGCCAAGATTTCGGCAGGGGTGGCTACACCTTC,CASSQDFGRGGYTF
-,few,TRBJ1-4,TRBV10-3,TGTGCCATCAGTGACGGGAGTGAAAAACTGTTTTTT,CAISDGSEKLFF
-,-,TRBJ2-2,TRBV29-1,TGCAGCGTTGATAAAAGGCTGACTACGGGAACCGGGGAGCTGTTTTTT,CSVDKRLTTGTGELFF
TRBD2,-,TRBJ2-7,TRBV2,TGTGCCAGCAGGGCAAGACTAGCGGGGGGGGCGGAGGAGCAGTACTTC,CASRARLAGGAEEQYF
TRBD1,-,TRBJ2-5,TRBV6-5,TGTGCCAGCAGGGGGACAGGGGTGGAGACCCAGTACTTC,CASRGTGVETQYF
-,-,TRBJ2-2,TRBV27,TGTGCCAGCAGTTTTGGAGGCGGGGCAGGGGAGCTGTTTTTT,CASSFGGGAGELFF
TRBD2,-,TRBJ2-2,TRBV30,TGTGCCTTATCTAGCGGGAGTCTCGCGAACACCGGGGAGCTGTTTTTT,CALSSGSLANTGELFF
TRBD1,-,TRBJ2-2,TRBV24-1,TGTGCCACCAGTGATTTGCGGGGACAGGGGGCCTCCGGGGAGCTGTTTTTT,CATSDLRGQGASGELFF
-,-,TRBJ2-3,TRBV5-1,TGCGCCAGCAGCTCTAGCACAGATACGCAGTATTTT,CASSSSTDTQYF
-,few,TRBJ2-5,TRBV5-6,TGTGCCAGCAGCAGAGACAAGGGACTCCAAGAGACCCAGTACTTC,CASSRDKGLQETQYF
-,-,TRBJ2-2,TRBV5-1,TGCGCCAGCAGACAAGACTCCCGGGGAACCGGGGAGCTGTTTTTT,CASRQDSRGTGELFF
-,few,TRBJ1-2,TRBV20-1,TGCAGTGCTTCTCCGACAGATGGCTACACCTTC,CSASPTDGYTF
-,once,TRBJ1-1,TRBV24-1,TGTGCCACCAGTGATGCCGGGACAACGAACACTGAAGCTTTCTTT,CATSDAGTTNTEAFF
-,-,TRBJ1-1,TRBV6-2/TRBV6-3,TGTGCCAGCAGTTACCGACCCACAGGAAACCGGGTTGAAGCTTTCTTT,CASSYRPTGNRVEAFF
-,-,TRBJ1-2,TRBV11-2,TGTGCCAGCAGCCCCGAGGGGGTGCAAGGCTACACCTTC,CASSPEGVQGYTF
TRBD1,-,TRBJ2-5,TRBV5-1,TGCGCCAGCAGCTCGGGACAGGGGGCCGGAGAGACCCAGTACTTC,CASSSGQGAGETQYF
-,once,TRBJ2-7,TRBV7-2,TGTGCCAGCAGCTTGACGGAGCAGGGGTACGAGCAGTACTTC,CASSLTEQGYEQYF
-,-,TRBJ2-7,TRBV6-1,TGTGCCAGCAGTGAATCCTGGACAGCGTCCTACGAGCAGTACTTC,CASSESWTASYEQYF
TRBD1,-,TRBJ2-5,TRBV24-1,TGTGCCACCAGTGAAACCAGGGGGCAGGGGGAGACCCAGTACTTC,CATSETRGQGETQYF
TRBD2,-,TRBJ2-3,TRBV15,TGTGCCACCAGCAGAGGAACGACTAGCGGGGGAAGCACAGATACGCAGTATTTT,CATSRGTTSGGSTDTQYF
TRBD2,-,TRBJ2-5,TRBV5-5,TGTGCCAGCAGCTTGTACCGGGAGGGCCCTCGGGAGACCCAGTACTTC,CASSLYREGPRETQYF
-,-,TRBJ2-2,TRBV19,TGTGCCAGTAGTGTCCAGTCCATGAACACCGGGGAGCTGTTTTTT,CASSVQSMNTGELFF
TRBD1,-,TRBJ1-2,TRBV3-1/TRBV3-2,TGTGCCAGCAGCCAAGCCGTACAGGGGCTATATGGCTACACCTTC,CASSQAVQGLYGYTF
-,once,TRBJ2-5,TRBV5-1,TGCGCCAGCAGCTTGGTGGGAGACACCCAAGAGACCCAGTACTTC,CASSLVGDTQETQYF
-,-,TRBJ2-7,TRBV27,TGTGCCAGCAGAAGGACTGACTCCTACGAGCAGTACTTC,CASRRTDSYEQYF